The T cell receptor (beta chain) described here comes from a study of neurological immune-mediated disorders. There are 14 residues in the CDR3. Trimming left V 6 bases short and J 8 bases short, with 14 bases between. Germline V gives CDR1 SGHTA, CDR2 FQGNSA. TCRdb called the 5' RACE reads again in MiXCR, with one record for every CDR3 protein. This sample has roughly 71,000 distinct CDR3 sequences; 3.9% occur once, and the top ten carry 1% to 1.5%. Study-level results: In multiple sclerosis patients, the repertoire cluster was unrelated to clinical or MRI findings.

This clonotype was observed many times. The antigen remains unidentified. This TCR came from a man aged 25 to 40 with multiple sclerosis. Sequenced material: PBMCs. The chain couples TRBV7-2 to TRBJ1-6, with D unclear. Written as DNA, the CDR3 is TGTGCCAGCAGTGGCGGGCCTGGAGATTCACCCCTCCACTTT. Residues: CASSGGPGDSPLHF.